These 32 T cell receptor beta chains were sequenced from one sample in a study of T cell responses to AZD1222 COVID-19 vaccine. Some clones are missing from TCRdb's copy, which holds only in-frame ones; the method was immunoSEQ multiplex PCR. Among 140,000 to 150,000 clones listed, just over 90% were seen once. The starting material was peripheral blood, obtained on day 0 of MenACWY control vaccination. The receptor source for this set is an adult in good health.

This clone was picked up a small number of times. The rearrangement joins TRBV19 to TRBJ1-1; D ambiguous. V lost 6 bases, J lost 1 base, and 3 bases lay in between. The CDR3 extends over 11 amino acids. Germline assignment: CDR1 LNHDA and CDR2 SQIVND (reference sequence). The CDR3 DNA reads TGTGCCAGTAGCCGGAACACTGAAGCTTTCTTT. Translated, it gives CASSRNTEAFF.

The CDR3 is CASRSTGYQPQHF. The CDR3 nucleotides are TGTGCCAGTCGGAGTACAGGGTATCAGCCCCAGCATTTT. This sequence joins TRBV19 and TRBJ1-5; maybe TRBD1 (6 bases). This CDR3 region has 13 residues. Germline values: CDR1 LNHDA, CDR2 SQIVND (reference sequence). The V end lost 8 bases, the J end lost 5 bases, and 13 bases lay between the germline ends.

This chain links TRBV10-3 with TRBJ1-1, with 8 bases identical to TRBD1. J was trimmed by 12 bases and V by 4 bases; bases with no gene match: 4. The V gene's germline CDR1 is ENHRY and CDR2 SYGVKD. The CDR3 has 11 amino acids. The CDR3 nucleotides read TGTGCCATCAGTGGGACAGGGTTAACTTTCTTT. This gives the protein CAISGTGLTFF.

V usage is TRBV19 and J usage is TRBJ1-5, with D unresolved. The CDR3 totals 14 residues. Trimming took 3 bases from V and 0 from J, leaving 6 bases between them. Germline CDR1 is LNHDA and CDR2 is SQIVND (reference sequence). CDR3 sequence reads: CASSMTVSNQPQHF. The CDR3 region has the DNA TGTGCCAGTAGTATGACGGTTAGCAATCAGCCCCAGCATTTT.

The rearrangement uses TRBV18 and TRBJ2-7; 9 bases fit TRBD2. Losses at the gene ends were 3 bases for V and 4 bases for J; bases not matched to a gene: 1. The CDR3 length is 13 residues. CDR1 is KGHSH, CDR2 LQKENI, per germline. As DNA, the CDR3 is TGTGCCAGCTCACCGGGACTAGCATACGAGCAGTACTTC. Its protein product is CASSPGLAYEQYF.

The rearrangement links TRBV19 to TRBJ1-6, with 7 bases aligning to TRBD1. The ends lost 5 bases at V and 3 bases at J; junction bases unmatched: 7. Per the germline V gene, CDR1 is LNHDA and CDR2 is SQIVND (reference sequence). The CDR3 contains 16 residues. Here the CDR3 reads CASSRQGELYNSPLHF. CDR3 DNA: TGTGCCAGTAGTCGACAGGGCGAGCTCTATAATTCACCCCTCCACTTT.

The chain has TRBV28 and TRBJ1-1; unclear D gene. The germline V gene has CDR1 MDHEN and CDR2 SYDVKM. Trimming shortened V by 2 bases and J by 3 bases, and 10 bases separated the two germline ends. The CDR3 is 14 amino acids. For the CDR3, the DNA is TGTGCCAGCAGTTTAAACCCTGGTTACACTGAAGCTTTCTTT. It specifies CASSLNPGYTEAFF.

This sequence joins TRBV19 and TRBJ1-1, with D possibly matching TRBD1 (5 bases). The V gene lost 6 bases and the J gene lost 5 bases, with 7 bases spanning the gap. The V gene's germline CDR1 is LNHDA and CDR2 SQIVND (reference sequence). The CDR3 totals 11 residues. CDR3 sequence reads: CASRGRTEAFF. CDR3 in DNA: TGTGCCAGTAGGGGGCGGACTGAAGCTTTCTTT.

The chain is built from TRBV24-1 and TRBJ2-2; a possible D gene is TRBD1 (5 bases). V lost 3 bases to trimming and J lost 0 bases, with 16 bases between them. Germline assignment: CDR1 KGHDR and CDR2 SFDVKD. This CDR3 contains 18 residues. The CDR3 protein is CATSDPKSGQPNTGELFF. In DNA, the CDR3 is TGTGCCACCAGTGATCCCAAGTCCGGACAACCGAACACCGGGGAGCTGTTTTTT.

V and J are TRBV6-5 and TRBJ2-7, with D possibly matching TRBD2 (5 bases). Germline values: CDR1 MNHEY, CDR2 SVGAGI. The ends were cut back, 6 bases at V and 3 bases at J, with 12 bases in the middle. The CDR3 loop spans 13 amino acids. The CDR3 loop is CASSRTAGYEQYF. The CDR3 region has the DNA TGTGCCAGCAGCCGGACGGCGGGCTACGAGCAGTACTTC.

CDR3 sequence (DNA): TGTGCCAGCAGTAACCAAGCTTACACTGAAGCTTTCTTT. This codes for CASSNQAYTEAFF. The chain carries TRBV12-3 or TRBV12-4 and TRBJ1-1, with D uncertain. This CDR3 has 13 amino acids. Trimming shortened V by 5 bases and J by 3 bases, and 10 bases separated the two germline ends.

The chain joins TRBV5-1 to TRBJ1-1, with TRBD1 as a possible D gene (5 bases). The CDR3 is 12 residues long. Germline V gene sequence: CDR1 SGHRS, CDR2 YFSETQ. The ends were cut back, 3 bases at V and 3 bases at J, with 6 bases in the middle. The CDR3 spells CASSWGDTEAFF. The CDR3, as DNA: TGCGCCAGCAGCTGGGGGGACACTGAAGCTTTCTTT.

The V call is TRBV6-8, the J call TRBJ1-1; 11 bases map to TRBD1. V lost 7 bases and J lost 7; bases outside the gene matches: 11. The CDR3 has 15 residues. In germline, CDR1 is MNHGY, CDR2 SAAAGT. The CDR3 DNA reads TGTGCCAGCATCCAGGACAGGGGGCGGAACGGTGAAGCTTTCTTT. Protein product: CASIQDRGRNGEAFF.

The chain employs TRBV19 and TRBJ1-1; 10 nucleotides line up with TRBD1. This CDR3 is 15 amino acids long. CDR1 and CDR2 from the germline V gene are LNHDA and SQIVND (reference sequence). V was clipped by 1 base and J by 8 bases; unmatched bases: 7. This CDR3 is CASSIARTGGREAFF. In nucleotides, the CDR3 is TGTGCCAGTAGTATAGCCCGGACAGGGGGTAGAGAAGCTTTCTTT.

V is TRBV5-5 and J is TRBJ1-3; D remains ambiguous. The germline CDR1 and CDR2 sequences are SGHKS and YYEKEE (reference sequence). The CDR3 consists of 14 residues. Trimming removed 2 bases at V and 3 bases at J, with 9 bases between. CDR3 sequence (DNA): TGTGCCAGCAGCTTTGAACAGATTGGAAACACCATATATTTT. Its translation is CASSFEQIGNTIYF. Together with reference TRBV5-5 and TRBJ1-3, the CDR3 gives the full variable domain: DAGVTQSPTHLIKTRGQQVTLRCSPISGHKSVSWYQQVLGQGPQFIFQYYEKEERGRGNFPDRFSARQFPNYSSELNVNALLLGDSALYLCASSFEQIGNTIYFGEGSWLTVV.

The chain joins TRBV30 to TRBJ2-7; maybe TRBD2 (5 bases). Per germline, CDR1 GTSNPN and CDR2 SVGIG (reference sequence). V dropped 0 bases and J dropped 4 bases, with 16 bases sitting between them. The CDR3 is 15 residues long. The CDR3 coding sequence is TGTGCCTGGAGTGTACCCGGGGTCCTAATTTACGAGCAGTACTTC. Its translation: CAWSVPGVLIYEQYF. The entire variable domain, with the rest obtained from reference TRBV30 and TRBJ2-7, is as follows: SQTIHQWPATLVQPVGSPLSLECTVEGTSNPNLYWYRQAAGRGLQLLFYSVGIGQISSEVPQNLSASRPQDRQFILSSKKLLLSDSGFYLCAWSVPGVLIYEQYFGPGTRLTVT.

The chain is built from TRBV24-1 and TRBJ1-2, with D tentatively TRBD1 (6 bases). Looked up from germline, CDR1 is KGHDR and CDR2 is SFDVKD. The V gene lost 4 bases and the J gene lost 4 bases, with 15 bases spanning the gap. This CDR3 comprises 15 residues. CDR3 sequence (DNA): TGTGCCACCAGTGACCCATCAACAGGGAGCTATGGCTACACCTTC. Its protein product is CATSDPSTGSYGYTF.

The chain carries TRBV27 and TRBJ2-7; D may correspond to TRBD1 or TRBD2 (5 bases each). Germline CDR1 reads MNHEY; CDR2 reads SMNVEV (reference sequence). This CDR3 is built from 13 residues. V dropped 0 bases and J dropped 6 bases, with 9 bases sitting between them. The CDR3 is CASSLSGAVEQYF. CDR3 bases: TGTGCCAGCAGTTTATCCGGGGCCGTCGAGCAGTACTTC.

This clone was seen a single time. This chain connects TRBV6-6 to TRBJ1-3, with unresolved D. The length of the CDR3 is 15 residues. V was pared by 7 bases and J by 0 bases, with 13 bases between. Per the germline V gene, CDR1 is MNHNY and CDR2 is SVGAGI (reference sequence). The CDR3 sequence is CASTTVRSSGNTIYF. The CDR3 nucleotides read TGTGCCAGCACCACCGTTAGGAGCTCTGGAAACACCATATATTTT.

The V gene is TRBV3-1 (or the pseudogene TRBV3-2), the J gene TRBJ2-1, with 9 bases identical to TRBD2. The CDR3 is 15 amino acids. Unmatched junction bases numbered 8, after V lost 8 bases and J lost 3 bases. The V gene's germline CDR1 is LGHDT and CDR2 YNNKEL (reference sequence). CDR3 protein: CASGEAGGVYNEQFF. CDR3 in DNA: TGTGCCAGCGGGGAGGCGGGAGGGGTCTACAATGAGCAGTTCTTC.

The CDR3 reads CASSLDFTDTQYF. CDR3 bases: TGTGCCAGCAGCTTGGATTTCACAGATACGCAGTATTTT. This rearrangement joins TRBV7-3 to TRBJ2-3; no firm D call. V was shortened by 3 bases and J by 2 bases, with 6 bases between the two germline ends. This CDR3 comprises 13 residues. CDR1 is SGHTA and CDR2 is FQGTGA in the germline V gene.

The CDR3 region is CASSLGQGNTEAFF. The CDR3 DNA follows: TGTGCCAGCAGCTTAGGTCAGGGGAACACTGAAGCTTTCTTT. This chain connects TRBV7-2 to TRBJ1-1; possible D gene TRBD1, 5 bases. V was trimmed by 1 base and J by 1 base, leaving 7 bases between them. From germline, CDR1 is SGHTA and CDR2 FQGNSA. The CDR3 length is 14 residues. The entire variable domain, with the rest obtained from reference TRBV7-2 and TRBJ1-1, is as follows: GAGVSQSPSNKVTEKGKDVELRCDPISGHTALYWYRQSLGQGLEFLIYFQGNSAPDKSGLPSDRFSAERTGGSVSTLTIQRTQQEDSAVYLCASSLGQGNTEAFFGQGTRLTVV.

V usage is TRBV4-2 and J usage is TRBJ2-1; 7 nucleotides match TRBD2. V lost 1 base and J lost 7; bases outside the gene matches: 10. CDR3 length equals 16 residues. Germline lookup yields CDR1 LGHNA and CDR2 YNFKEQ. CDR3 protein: CASSQGASGGFNEQFF. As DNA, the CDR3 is TGTGCCAGCAGCCAAGGAGCTTCGGGGGGTTTTAATGAGCAGTTCTTC.

CDR3 residues: CASSSGQGNQPQHF. CDR3 sequence (DNA): TGTGCCAGCAGCTCGGGACAGGGGAATCAGCCCCAGCATTTT. V is TRBV9 and J is TRBJ1-5; 10 nucleotides line up with TRBD1. CDR3 length: 14 amino acids. In germline, CDR1 is SGDLS, CDR2 YYNGEE. The junction had 2 bases not matched to a gene; V was cut back by 4 bases and J by 4 bases.

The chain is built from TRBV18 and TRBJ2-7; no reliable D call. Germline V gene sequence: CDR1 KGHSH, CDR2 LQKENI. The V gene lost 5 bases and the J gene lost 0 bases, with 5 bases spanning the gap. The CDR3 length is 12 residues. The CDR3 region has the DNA TGTGCCAGCTCATCAGACTCCTACGAGCAGTACTTC. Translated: CASSSDSYEQYF.

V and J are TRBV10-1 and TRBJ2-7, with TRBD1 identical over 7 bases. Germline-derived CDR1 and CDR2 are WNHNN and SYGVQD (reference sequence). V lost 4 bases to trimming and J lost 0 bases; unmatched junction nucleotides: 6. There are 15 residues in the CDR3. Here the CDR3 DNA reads TGCGCCAGCAGTGCCCGACAGGGAATCTCCTACGAGCAGTACTTC. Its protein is CASSARQGISYEQYF.

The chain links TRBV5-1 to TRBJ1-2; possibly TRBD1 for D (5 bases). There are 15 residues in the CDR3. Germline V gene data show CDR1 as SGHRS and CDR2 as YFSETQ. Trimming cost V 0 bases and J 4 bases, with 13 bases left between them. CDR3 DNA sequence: TGCGCCAGCAGCTTGGCCGGGGACCGGACCTATGGCTACACCTTC. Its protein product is CASSLAGDRTYGYTF.

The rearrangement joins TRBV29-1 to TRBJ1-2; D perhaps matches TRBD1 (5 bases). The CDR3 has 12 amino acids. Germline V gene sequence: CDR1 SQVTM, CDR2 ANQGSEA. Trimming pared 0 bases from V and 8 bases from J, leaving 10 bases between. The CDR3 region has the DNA TGCAGCGTTGAAGAGATGGGACGAGGCTACACCTTC. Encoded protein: CSVEEMGRGYTF.

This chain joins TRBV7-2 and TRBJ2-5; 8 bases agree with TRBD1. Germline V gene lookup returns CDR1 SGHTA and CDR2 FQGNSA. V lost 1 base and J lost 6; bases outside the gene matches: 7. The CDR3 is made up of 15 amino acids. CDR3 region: CASSLVGQGLKTQYF. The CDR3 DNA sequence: TGTGCCAGCAGCTTAGTAGGACAGGGTCTAAAGACCCAGTACTTC. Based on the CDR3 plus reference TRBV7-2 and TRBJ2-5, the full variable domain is GAGVSQSPSNKVTEKGKDVELRCDPISGHTALYWYRQSLGQGLEFLIYFQGNSAPDKSGLPSDRFSAERTGGSVSTLTIQRTQQEDSAVYLCASSLVGQGLKTQYFGPGTRLLVL.

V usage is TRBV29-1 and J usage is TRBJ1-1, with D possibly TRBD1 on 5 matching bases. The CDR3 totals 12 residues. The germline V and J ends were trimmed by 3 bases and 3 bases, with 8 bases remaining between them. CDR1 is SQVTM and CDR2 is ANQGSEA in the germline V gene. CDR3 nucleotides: TGCAGCGTTGATGTAGGGGACACTGAAGCTTTCTTT. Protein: CSVDVGDTEAFF.

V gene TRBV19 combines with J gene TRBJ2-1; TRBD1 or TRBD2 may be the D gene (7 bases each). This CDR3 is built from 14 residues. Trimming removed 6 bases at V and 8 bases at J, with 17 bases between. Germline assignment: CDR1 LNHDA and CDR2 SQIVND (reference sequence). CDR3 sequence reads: CASRSQGGADEQFF. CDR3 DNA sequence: TGTGCCAGTAGATCCCAGGGGGGGGCGGATGAGCAGTTCTTC.

CDR3 DNA: TGTGCCAGCAGCATGTCCTACGAGCAGTACTTC. It codes for CASSMSYEQYF. The chain has TRBV7-9 and TRBJ2-7, with D unresolved. Between the trimmed V and J ends, which lost 5 bases and 1 base, there was a span of 3 bases. The CDR3 runs to 11 residues. The germline V gene encodes CDR1 SEHNR and CDR2 FQNEAQ (reference sequence). Filled out from reference TRBV7-9 and TRBJ2-7, the complete variable domain reads DTGVSQNPRHKITKRGQNVTFRCDPISEHNRLYWYRQTLGQGPEFLTYFQNEAQLEKSRLLSDRFSAERPKGSFSTLEIQRTEQGDSAMYLCASSMSYEQYFGPGTRLTVT.